The sequence of this TCR beta chain was determined in a study of shared clonotypes between healthy human individuals. 150 to 250 ng DNA, tens of thousands of T cell genomes, went into each sorted-subset replicate PCR. Method: immunoSEQ multiplex PCR; TCRdb's copy keeps in-frame clones and lacks some. Of about 640,000 clones listed, 60% to 80% are singletons. Germline loops: CDR1 MDHEN, CDR2 SYDVKM. The CDR3 totals 12 residues. V lost 6 bases to trimming and J lost 11 bases; unmatched junction nucleotides: 8. V usage is TRBV28 and J usage is TRBJ1-1; 8 bases align to TRBD1. The sequenced sample was memory CD4+ T cells sorted from blood. The subset denotes: CD45RA-negative fraction. This sequence was found in a woman aged 25 to 39 in good health. CDR3 nucleotides: TGTGCCAGCAGCAGCTTGGACAGGGAGGCTTTCTTT. Amino acid sequence: CASSSLDREAFF.